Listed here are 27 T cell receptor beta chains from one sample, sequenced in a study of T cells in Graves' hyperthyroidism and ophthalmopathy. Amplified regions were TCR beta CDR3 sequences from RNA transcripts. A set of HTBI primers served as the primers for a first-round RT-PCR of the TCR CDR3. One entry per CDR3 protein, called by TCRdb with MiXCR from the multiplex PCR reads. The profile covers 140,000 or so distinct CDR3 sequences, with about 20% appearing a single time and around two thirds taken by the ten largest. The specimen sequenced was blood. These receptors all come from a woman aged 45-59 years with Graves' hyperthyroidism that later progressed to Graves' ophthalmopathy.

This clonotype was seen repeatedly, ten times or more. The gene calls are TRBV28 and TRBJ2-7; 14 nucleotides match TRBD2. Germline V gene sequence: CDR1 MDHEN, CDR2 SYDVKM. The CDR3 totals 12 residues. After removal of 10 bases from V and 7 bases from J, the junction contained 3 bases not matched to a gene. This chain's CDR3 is CATTSGRAEQYF. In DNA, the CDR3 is TGTGCCACGACTAGCGGGAGGGCAGAGCAGTACTTC. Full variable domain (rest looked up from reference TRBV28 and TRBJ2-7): DVKVTQSSRYLVKRTGEKVFLECVQDMDHENMFWYRQDPGLGLRLIYFSYDVKMKEKGDIPEGYSVSREKKERFSLILESASTNQTSMYLCATTSGRAEQYFGPGTRLTVT.

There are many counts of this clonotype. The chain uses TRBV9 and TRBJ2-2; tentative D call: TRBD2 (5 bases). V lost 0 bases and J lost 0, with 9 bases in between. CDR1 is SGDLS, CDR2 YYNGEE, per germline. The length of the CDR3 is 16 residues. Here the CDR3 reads CASSVALEANTGELFF. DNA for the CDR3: TGTGCCAGCAGCGTAGCTTTGGAGGCGAACACCGGGGAGCTGTTTTTT.

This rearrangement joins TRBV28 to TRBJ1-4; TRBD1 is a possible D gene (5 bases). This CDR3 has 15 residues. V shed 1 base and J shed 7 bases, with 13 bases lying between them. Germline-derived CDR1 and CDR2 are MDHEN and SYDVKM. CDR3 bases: TGTGCCAGCAGTTTATTCGGGGCGATAGGTGAAAAACTGTTTTTT. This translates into CASSLFGAIGEKLFF.

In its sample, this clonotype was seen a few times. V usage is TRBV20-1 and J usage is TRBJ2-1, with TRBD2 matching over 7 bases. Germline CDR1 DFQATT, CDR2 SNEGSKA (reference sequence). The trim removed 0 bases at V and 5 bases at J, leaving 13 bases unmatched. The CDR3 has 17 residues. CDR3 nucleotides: TGCAGTGCTAGAGAATTAACGGGGTGGGGGGGTCACAATGAGCAGTTCTTC. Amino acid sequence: CSARELTGWGGHNEQFF.

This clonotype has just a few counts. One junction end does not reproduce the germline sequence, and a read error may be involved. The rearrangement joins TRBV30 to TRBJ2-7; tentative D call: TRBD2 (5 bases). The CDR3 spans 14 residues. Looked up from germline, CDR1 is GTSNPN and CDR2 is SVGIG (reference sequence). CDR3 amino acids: CAWSNGGGSYEQYF. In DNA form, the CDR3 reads TGTGCCTGGAGTAACGGAGGCGGCTCCTATGAGCAGTACTTC. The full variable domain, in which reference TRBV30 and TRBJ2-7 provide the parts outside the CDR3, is SQTIHQWPATLVQPVGSPLSLECTVEGTSNPNLYWYRQAAGRGLQLLFYSVGIGQISSEVPQNLSASRPQDRQFILSSKKLLLSDSGFYLCAWSNGGGSYEQYFGPGTRLTVT.

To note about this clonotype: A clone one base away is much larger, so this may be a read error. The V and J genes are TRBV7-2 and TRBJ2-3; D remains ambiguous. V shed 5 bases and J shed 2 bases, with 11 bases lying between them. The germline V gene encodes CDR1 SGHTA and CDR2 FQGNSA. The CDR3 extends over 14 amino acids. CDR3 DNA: TGTGCCAGCAGCCTTTCCCGGTTCACAGATACGCAGTATTTT. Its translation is CASSLSRFTDTQYF.

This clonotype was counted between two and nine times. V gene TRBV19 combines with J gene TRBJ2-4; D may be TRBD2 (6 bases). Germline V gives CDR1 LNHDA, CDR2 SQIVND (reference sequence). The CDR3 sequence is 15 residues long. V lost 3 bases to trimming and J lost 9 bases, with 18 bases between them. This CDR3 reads CASSIGVGRDVIQYF. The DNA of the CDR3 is TGTGCCAGTAGTATCGGTGTGGGGCGGGATGTCATTCAGTACTTC.

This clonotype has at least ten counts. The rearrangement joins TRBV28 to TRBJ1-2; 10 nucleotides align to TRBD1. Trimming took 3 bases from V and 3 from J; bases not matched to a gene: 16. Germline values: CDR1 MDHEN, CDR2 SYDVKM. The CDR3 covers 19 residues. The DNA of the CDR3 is TGTGCCAGCAGTTTTGATCCTCTTTTACGGACAGGGGGACACTATGGCTACACCTTC. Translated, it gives CASSFDPLLRTGGHYGYTF.

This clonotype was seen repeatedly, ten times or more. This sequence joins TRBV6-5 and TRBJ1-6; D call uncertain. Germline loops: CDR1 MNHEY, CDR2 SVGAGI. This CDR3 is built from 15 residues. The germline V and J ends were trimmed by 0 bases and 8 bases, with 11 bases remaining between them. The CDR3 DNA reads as TGTGCCAGCAGTTACTCTGGGGTGTTCGATTCACCCCTCCACTTT. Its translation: CASSYSGVFDSPLHF.

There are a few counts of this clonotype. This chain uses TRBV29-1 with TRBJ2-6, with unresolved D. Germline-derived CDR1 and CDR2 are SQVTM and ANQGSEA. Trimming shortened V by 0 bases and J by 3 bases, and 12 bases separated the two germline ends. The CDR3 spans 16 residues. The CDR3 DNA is TGCAGCGTTGAAGATTGGCAAAGCTTTGGGGCCAACGTCCTGACTTTC. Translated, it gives CSVEDWQSFGANVLTF.

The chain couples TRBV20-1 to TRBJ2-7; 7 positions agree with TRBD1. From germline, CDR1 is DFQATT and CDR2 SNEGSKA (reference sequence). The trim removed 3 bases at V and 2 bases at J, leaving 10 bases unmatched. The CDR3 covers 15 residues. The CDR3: CSASPRDSVTYEQYF. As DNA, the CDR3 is TGCAGTGCTAGTCCCCGGGACAGCGTTACCTACGAGCAGTACTTC.

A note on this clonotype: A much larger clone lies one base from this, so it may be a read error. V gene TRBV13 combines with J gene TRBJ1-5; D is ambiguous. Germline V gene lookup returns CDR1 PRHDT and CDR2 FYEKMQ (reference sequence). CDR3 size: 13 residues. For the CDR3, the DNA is TGTGCCAGCGGCTTGGGTGGATATCAGCCCCAGCATTTT. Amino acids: CASGLGGYQPQHF.

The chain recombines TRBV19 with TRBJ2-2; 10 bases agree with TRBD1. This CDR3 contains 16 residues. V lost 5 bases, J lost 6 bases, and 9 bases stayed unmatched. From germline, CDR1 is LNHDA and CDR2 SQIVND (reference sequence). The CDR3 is CASSARDRGFAGELFF. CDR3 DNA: TGTGCCAGTAGTGCCCGGGACAGGGGTTTCGCCGGGGAGCTGTTTTTT.

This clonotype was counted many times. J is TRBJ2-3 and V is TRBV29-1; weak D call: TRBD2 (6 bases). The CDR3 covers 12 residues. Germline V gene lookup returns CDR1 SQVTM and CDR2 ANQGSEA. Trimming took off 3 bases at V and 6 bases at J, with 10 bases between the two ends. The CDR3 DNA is TGCAGCGTTGATCGGGAGTCTGATACGCAGTATTTT. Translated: CSVDRESDTQYF.

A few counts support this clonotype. The CDR3 sequence is CASSLAGRVSSTGELFF. CDR3 in DNA: TGTGCCAGCAGCTTAGCGGGCAGGGTCTCCAGCACCGGGGAGCTGTTTTTT. The chain employs TRBV7-6 and TRBJ2-2; TRBD1 is a possible D gene (5 bases). The CDR3 spans 17 residues. Germline V gene sequence: CDR1 SGHVS, CDR2 FNYEAQ. Trimming cost V 0 bases and J 4 bases, with 15 bases left between them.

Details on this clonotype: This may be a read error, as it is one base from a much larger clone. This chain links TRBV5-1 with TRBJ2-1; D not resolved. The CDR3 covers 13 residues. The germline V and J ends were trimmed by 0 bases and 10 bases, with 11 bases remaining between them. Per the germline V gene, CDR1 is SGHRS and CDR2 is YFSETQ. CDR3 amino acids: CASSLDLNYEQFF. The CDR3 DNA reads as TGCGCCAGCAGCTTGGACCTAAACTACGAGCAGTTCTTC.

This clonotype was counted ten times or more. The CDR3 spells CASSFAGGGTDTQYF. CDR3 in DNA: TGTGCCAGCAGCTTCGCGGGAGGTGGAACAGATACGCAGTATTTT. The rearrangement uses TRBV7-6 and TRBJ2-3; 8 positions agree with TRBD2. This CDR3 is built from 15 residues. Looked up from germline, CDR1 is SGHVS and CDR2 is FNYEAQ. The trim removed 3 bases at V and 3 bases at J, leaving 5 bases unmatched.

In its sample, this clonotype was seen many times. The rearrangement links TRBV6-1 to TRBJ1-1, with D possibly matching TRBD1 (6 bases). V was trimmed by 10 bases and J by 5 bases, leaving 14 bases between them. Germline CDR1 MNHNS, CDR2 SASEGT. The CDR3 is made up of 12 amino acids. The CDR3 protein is CAIRRGLTEAFF. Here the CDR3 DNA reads TGTGCCATCAGGCGGGGGCTTACTGAAGCTTTCTTT.

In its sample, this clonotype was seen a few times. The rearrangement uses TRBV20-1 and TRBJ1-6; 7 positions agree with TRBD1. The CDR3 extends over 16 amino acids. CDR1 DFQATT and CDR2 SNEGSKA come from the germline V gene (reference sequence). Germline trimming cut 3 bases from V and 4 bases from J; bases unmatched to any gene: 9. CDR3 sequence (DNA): TGCAGTGCTAGTGCCGGGACAGTTAGTTATAATTCACCCCTCCACTTT. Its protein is CSASAGTVSYNSPLHF.

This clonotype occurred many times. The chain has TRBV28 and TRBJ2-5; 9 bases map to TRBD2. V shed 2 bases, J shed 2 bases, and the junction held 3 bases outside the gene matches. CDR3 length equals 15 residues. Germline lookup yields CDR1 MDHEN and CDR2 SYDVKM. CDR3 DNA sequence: TGTGCCAGCAGTTTAGCTAGCGGGACTCAAGAGACCCAGTACTTC. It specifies CASSLASGTQETQYF.

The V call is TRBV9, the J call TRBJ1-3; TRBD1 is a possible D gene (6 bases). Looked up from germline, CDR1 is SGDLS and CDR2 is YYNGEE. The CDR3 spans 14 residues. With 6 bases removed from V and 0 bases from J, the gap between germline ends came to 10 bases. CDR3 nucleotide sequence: TGTGCCAGCACGGCAGGGGACTCTGGAAACACCATATATTTT. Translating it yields CASTAGDSGNTIYF.

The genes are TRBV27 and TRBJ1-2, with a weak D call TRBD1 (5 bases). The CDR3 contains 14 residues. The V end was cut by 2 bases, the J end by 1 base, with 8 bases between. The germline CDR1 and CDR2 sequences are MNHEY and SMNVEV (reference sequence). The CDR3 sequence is CASSLQGLNYGYTF. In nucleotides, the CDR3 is TGTGCCAGCAGTTTACAGGGCCTTAACTATGGCTACACCTTC.

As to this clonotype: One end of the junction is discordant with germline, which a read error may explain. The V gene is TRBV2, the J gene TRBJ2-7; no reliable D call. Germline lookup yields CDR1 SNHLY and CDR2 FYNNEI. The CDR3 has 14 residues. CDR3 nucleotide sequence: TGTGCCAGCAGTGCTCTCCCAGAAACCTACGAGCAGCACTTC. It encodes CASSALPETYEQHF.

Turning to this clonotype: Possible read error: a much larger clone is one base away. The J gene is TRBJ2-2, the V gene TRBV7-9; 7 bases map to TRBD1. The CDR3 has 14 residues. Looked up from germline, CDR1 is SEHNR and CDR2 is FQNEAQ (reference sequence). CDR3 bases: TGTGTCAGCAGCCGCGGACAGGAGAACGGGGAGCTGTTTTTT. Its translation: CVSSRGQENGELFF.

The chain's CDR3 is CSAGFLLAGSHNEQFF. DNA of the CDR3: TGCAGTGCTGGTTTCTTACTAGCGGGATCTCACAATGAGCAGTTCTTC. The chain is built from TRBV20-1 and TRBJ2-1; the match to TRBD2 covers 10 bases. CDR3 length equals 16 residues. Germline V gene sequence: CDR1 DFQATT, CDR2 SNEGSKA (reference sequence). Trimming removed 5 bases from V and 5 bases from J; junction bases left unmatched: 12.

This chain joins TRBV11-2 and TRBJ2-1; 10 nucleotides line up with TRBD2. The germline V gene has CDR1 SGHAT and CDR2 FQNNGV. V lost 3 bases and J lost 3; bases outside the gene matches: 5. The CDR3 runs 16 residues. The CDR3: CASSFSSGSVYNEQFF. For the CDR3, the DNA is TGTGCCAGCAGCTTTTCTAGCGGGAGTGTCTACAATGAGCAGTTCTTC.

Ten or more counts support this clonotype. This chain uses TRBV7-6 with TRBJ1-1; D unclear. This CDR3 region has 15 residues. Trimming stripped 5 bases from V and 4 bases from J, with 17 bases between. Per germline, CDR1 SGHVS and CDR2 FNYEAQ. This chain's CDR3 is CASSPPRDRSTEAFF. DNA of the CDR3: TGTGCCAGCAGCCCCCCTCGGGATCGAAGCACTGAAGCTTTCTTT. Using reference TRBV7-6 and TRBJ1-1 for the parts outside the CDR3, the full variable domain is GAGVSQSPRYKVTKRGQDVALRCDPISGHVSLYWYRQALGQGPEFLTYFNYEAQQDKSGLPNDRFSAERPEGSISTLTIQRTEQRDSAMYRCASSPPRDRSTEAFFGQGTRLTVV.